The entry below gives a single T cell receptor (beta chain) sequence along with its context. The data were taken from a study of blood T cell repertoires in COVID-19. Across the whole study: The analysed material was cDNA or gDNA that came from T cells, B-cell-depleted T cells, or PBMCs.

Original analysis: Researchers report that nucleated cell counts were estimated from reference gene primer amplification. The protocol was immunoSEQ multiplex PCR, while the TCRdb copy is restricted to in-frame clones and leaves out a portion. The DNA gave D and trimming, while V, J and clone size come from that table. The sample records under 300,000 clones, 88% being singletons. Trimming removed 1 base from V and 2 bases from J, with 9 bases in between. This CDR3 comprises 15 residues. CDR1 is SGHAT, CDR2 FQNNGV, per germline. Sequencing used peripheral blood. The chain links TRBV11-2 to TRBJ1-5; no definite D call. This TCR derives from a woman in her twenties or thirties with acute or convalescent COVID-19. The CDR3 DNA reads TGTGCCAGCAGCTTAGGAGCGGGCGGCAATCAGCCCCAGCATTTT. As protein: CASSLGAGGNQPQHF. Drawing the rest from reference TRBV11-2 and TRBJ1-5, the complete variable domain is EAGVAQSPRYKIIEKRQSVAFWCNPISGHATLYWYQQILGQGPKLLIQFQNNGVVDDSQLPKDRFSAERLKGVDSTLKIQPAKLEDSAVYLCASSLGAGGNQPQHFGDGTRLSIL.